The 9 T cell receptor beta chains listed next were all sequenced from one sample in a study of PD-L1 blockade in urothelial cancer. Repertoires were generated with immunoSEQ multiplex PCR, while TCRdb's copy carries only in-frame clones and drops some. The data hold over 35,000 clones, with approximately 90% observed a single time. Time point meaning: pretreatment peripheral blood. The sample in question was PBMCs, obtained around atezolizumab (anti-PD-L1) treatment. The receptors were sampled from a woman aged 60-70 years with urothelial cancer.

This clone was seen more than once but under ten times. The chain joins TRBV5-1 to TRBJ2-2, with 8 bases matching TRBD2. The J segment lost 0 bases and the V segment lost 4 bases, leaving 8 bases of the junction unmatched. The length of the CDR3 is 17 residues. Germline V gene lookup returns CDR1 SGHRS and CDR2 YFSETQ. The CDR3, as DNA: TGCGCCAGCAGCCGGACTCCGGGACTAGCGAACACCGGGGAGCTGTTTTTT. Protein product: CASSRTPGLANTGELFF. Complete variable domain (other parts from reference TRBV5-1 and TRBJ2-2): KAGVTQTPRYLIKTRGQQVTLSCSPISGHRSVSWYQQTPGQGLQFLFEYFSETQRNKGNFPGRFSGRQFSNSRSEMNVSTLELGDSALYLCASSRTPGLANTGELFFGEGSRLTVL.

This chain joins TRBV5-1 and TRBJ2-1; 9 nucleotides match TRBD2. The J segment lost 14 bases and the V segment lost 4 bases, leaving 10 bases of the junction unmatched. CDR1 SGHRS and CDR2 YFSETQ come from the germline V gene. The CDR3 covers 13 residues. CDR3 in amino acids: CASSAELAGSKFF. CDR3 sequence (DNA): TGCGCCAGCAGCGCTGAACTAGCGGGCAGTAAGTTCTTC.

This chain joins TRBV9 and TRBJ2-5; 8 bases map to TRBD2. The CDR3 is 15 amino acids. Germline-derived CDR1 and CDR2 are SGDLS and YYNGEE. The V gene end was trimmed by 5 bases and the J gene end by 2 bases; junction bases not matched to a gene: 8. The CDR3 DNA reads as TGTGCCAGCAGTCCAGCGGGAGTGGATCAAGAGACCCAGTACTTC. As protein: CASSPAGVDQETQYF.

This chain uses TRBV15 with TRBJ2-1; 7 nucleotides align to TRBD2. V shed 1 base, J shed 6 bases, and the junction held 9 bases outside the gene matches. The CDR3 totals 16 residues. Germline values: CDR1 LNHNV, CDR2 YYDKDF (reference sequence). The CDR3: CATSRARGEGLNEQFF. Written as DNA, the CDR3 is TGTGCCACCAGCAGAGCACGGGGGGAGGGCCTCAATGAGCAGTTCTTC.

The genes are TRBV19 and TRBJ2-3; maybe TRBD2 (5 bases). The germline V gene encodes CDR1 LNHDA and CDR2 SQIVND (reference sequence). The CDR3 runs to 13 residues. The ends were cut back, 2 bases at V and 4 bases at J, with 7 bases in the middle. CDR3 sequence reads: CASSIIGADTQYF. CDR3 DNA: TGTGCCAGTAGTATAATCGGGGCAGATACGCAGTATTTT.

As regards this clone: Because it lacks the conserved phenylalanine or tryptophan at the end, this CDR3 is likely a read error. Because the CDR3's place on the DNA is in doubt, the DNA is left out and the CDR3 is given as listed by TCRdb. V usage is TRBV9 and J usage is TRBJ1-4; the table's D call, TRBD1, was not checked against the DNA. Counting both end residues, the CDR3 totals 16 amino acids. CDR1 SGDLS and CDR2 YYNGEE come from the germline V gene. CDR3 amino acids: CASSLRVGQVGGLFLH.

The chain is built from TRBV7-9 and TRBJ1-2; 7 bases are shared with TRBD1. The germline CDR1 and CDR2 sequences are SEHNR and FQNEAQ (reference sequence). J gave up 8 bases and V 5 bases, and 11 bases lay outside the gene matches. The CDR3 consists of 14 residues. The CDR3 DNA follows: TGTGCCAGCAGCCCAGACCGACAGGGAAGGGGCTACACCTTC. Its translation: CASSPDRQGRGYTF.

In DNA, the CDR3 is TGCGCCAGCAGCTTGGGGGGGGTGGAAGCTTTCTTT. This gives the protein CASSLGGVEAFF. The gene calls are TRBV5-1 and TRBJ1-1; perhaps TRBD1 as D (5 bases). Per the germline V gene, CDR1 is SGHRS and CDR2 is YFSETQ. The CDR3 is 12 amino acids. V dropped 0 bases and J dropped 8 bases, with 8 bases sitting between them.

This chain connects TRBV25-1 to TRBJ2-5; 10 bases fit TRBD1. The length of the CDR3 is 15 residues. The germline CDR1 and CDR2 sequences are MGHDK and SYGVNS. V lost 4 bases and J lost 7; bases outside the gene matches: 9. The CDR3 DNA reads TGTGCCAGCAGTGTAGACAGGGGGCGCGGCGGGACCCAGTACTTC. Translated, it gives CASSVDRGRGGTQYF.